This T cell receptor beta chain was identified in a study of human T cells and chemical hapten exposure. TCRdb recomputed calls from the RACE reads with MiXCR, one row per CDR3 protein. This table holds 180,000 or so distinct CDR3 sequences, about 31% found once. Sample time point: pre-sensitization, week 0. Stated treatment: therapeutic diphenylcyclopropenone sensitization with weekly scalp DPC. The authors extracted total RNA from unfractionated whole blood. Germline CDR1 and CDR2: LGHNA and YSLEER. The CDR3 has 12 amino acids. Trimming took 0 bases from V and 12 from J, leaving 9 bases between them.

This sequence originates from a woman in her twenties or thirties with alopecia areata. Some clones in this sample may be carry-over from other donors' samples. The source material was whole blood, sampled in connection with sensitization to the hapten diphenylcyclopropenone (DPC). The J gene is TRBJ2-1, the V gene TRBV4-3, with a weak D call TRBD1 (6 bases). CDR3 coding DNA: TGCGCCAGCAGCCAAGACAGGGGTGGGCAGTTCTTC. Its protein is CASSQDRGGQFF.